This T cell receptor beta chain was documented in a study of regulatory T cells in long-lasting Graves disease. The study's findings and limits: The TCR repertoire of persistent Graves' patients was less diverse than that of newly diagnosed ones.

Time point noted: persistent/refractory GD, antithyroid drugs over 5 years with positive TRAb. The TCR library was made from RNA that had been extracted from PBMCs in TRIzol. About this clonotype itself: Its antigen is currently unknown.

Germline lookup yields CDR1 MNHNS and CDR2 SASEGT. V was clipped by 7 bases and J by 1 base, with 11 bases between them. This CDR3 has 15 amino acids. Construction of TCR beta libraries relied on iRepertoire HTBI primers and on Arm-PCR targeting CDR3 regions. TCRdb re-derived calls from the multiplex PCR reads in MiXCR, one entry per CDR3 protein. The sample holds about 430,000 distinct CDR3 sequences, 21% seen once. The origin of this receptor is a female donor with Graves disease. This sample comprised peripheral blood mononuclear cells (PBMCs), obtained when the disease was refractory, from a patient treated with antithyroid drugs. This chain joins TRBV6-1 and TRBJ2-6; D is undetermined. The CDR3 nucleotides read TGTGCCAGCACCAAATTTCGGTCTGGGGCCAACGTCCTGACTTTC. It is translated as CASTKFRSGANVLTF.